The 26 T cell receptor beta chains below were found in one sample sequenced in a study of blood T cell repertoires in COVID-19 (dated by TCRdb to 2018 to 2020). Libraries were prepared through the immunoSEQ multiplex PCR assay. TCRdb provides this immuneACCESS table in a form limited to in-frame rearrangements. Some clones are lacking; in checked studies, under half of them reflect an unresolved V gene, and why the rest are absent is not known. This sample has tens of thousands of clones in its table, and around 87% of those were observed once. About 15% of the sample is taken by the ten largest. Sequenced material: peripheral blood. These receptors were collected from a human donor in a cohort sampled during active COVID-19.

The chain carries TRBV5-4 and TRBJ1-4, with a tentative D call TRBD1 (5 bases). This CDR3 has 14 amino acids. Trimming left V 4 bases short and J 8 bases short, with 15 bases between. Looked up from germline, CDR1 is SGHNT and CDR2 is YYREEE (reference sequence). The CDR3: CASSRRGVGEKLFF. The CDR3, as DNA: TGTGCCAGCAGCCGGCGGGGGGTAGGGGAAAAACTGTTTTTT.

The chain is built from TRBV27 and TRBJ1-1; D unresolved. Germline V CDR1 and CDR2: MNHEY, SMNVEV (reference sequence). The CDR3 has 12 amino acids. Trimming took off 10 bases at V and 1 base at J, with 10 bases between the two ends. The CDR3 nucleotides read TGTGCCACCTGGGGAGGGAACACTGAAGCTTTCTTT. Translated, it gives CATWGGNTEAFF.

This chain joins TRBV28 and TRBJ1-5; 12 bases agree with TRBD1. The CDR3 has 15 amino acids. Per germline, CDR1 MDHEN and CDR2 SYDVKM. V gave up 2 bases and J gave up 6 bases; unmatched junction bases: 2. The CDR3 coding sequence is TGTGCCAGCAGTTTAGGGACAGGGGGCTTTCAGCCCCAGCATTTT. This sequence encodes CASSLGTGGFQPQHF. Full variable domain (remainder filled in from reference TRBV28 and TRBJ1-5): DVKVTQSSRYLVKRTGEKVFLECVQDMDHENMFWYRQDPGLGLRLIYFSYDVKMKEKGDIPEGYSVSREKKERFSLILESASTNQTSMYLCASSLGTGGFQPQHFGDGTRLSIL.

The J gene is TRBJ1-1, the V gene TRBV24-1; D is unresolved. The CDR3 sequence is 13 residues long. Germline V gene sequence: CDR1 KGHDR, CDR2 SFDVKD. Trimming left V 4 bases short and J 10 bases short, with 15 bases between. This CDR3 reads CATSDGRREGAFF. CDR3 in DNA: TGTGCCACCAGTGACGGCAGGCGTGAGGGAGCTTTCTTT.

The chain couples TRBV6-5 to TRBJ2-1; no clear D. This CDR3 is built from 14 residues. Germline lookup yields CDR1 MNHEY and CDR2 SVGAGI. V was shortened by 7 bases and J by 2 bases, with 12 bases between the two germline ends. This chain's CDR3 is CASNQASTYNEQFF. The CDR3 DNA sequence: TGTGCCAGCAACCAGGCGTCGACCTACAATGAGCAGTTCTTC.

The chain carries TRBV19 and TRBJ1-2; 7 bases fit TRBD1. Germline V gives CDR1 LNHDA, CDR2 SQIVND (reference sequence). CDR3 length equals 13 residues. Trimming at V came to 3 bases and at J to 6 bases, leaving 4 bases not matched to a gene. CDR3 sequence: CASSIDRVDGYTF. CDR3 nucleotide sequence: TGTGCCAGTAGTATTGACAGGGTGGATGGCTACACCTTC.

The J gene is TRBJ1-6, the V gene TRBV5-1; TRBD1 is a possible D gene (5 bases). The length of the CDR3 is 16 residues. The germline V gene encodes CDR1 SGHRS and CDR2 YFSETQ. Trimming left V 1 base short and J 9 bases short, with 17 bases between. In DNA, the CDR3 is TGCGCCAGCAGCTTGATACCGGGGGGTTCCCTTTCACCCCTCCACTTT. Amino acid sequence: CASSLIPGGSLSPLHF.

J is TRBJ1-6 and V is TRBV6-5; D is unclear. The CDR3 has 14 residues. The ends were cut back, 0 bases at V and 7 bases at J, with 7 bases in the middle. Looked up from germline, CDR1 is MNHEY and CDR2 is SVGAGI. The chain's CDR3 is CASSYSGGNSPLHF. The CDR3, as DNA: TGTGCCAGCAGTTACTCGGGCGGGAATTCACCCCTCCACTTT.

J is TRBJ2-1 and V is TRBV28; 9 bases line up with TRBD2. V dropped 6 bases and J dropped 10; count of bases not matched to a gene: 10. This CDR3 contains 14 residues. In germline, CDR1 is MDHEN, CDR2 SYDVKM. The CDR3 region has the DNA TGTGCCAGCAGCTCGCCCGGTCTAGCGGGGGAGCAGTTCTTC. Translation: CASSSPGLAGEQFF.

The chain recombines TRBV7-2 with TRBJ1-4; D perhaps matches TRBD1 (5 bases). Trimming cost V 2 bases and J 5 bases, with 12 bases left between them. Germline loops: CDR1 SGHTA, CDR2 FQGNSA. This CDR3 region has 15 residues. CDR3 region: CASSLSQGGNEKLFF. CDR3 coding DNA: TGTGCCAGCAGCTTATCCCAGGGAGGGAATGAAAAACTGTTTTTT.

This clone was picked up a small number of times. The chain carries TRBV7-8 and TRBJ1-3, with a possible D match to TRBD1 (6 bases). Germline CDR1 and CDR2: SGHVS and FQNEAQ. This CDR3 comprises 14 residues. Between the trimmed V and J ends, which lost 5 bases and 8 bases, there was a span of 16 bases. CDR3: CASSRDIRGHTIYF. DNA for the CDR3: TGTGCCAGCAGCCGGGACATTCGAGGACACACCATATATTTT.

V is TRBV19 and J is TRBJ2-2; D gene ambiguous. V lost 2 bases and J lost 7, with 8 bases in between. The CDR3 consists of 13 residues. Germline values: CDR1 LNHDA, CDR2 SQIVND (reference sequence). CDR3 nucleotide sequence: TGTGCCAGTAGTATAATCGGCGGCGGGGAGCTGTTTTTT. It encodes CASSIIGGGELFF.

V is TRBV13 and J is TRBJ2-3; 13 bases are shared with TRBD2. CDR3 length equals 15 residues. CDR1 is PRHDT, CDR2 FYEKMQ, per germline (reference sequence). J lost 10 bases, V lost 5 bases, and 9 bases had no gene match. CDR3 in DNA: TGTGCCAGCAGCCCCCCACTAGCGGGGGGGCCTGCGCAGTATTTT. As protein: CASSPPLAGGPAQYF.

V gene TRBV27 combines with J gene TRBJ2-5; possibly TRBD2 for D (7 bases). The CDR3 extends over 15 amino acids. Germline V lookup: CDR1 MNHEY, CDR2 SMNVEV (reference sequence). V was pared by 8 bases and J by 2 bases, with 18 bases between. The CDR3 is CASGDLRGAQETQYF. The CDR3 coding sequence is TGTGCCAGCGGCGACCTCCGGGGGGCTCAAGAGACCCAGTACTTC.

This chain's CDR3 is CASSEMGGQGYTF. As DNA, the CDR3 is TGTGCCAGCAGTGAAATGGGGGGACAGGGCTACACCTTC. V usage is TRBV2 and J usage is TRBJ1-2; 7 bases align to TRBD1. V shed 2 bases and J 8 bases; nucleotides not matched to a gene: 5. The CDR3 has 13 residues. Germline V gene lookup returns CDR1 SNHLY and CDR2 FYNNEI.

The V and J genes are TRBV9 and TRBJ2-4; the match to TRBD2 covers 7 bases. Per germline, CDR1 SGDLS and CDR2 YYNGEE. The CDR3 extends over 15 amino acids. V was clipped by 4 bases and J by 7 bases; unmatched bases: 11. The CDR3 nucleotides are TGTGCCAGCAGCACCCGGGGAGGGGTGATCAACATTCAGTACTTC. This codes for CASSTRGGVINIQYF.

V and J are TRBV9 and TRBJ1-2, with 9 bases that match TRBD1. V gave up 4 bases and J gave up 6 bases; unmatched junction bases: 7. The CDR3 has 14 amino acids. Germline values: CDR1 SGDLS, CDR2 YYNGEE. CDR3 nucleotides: TGTGCCAGCAGCTCCTGGGACAGGGTCCATGGCTACACCTTC. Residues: CASSSWDRVHGYTF.

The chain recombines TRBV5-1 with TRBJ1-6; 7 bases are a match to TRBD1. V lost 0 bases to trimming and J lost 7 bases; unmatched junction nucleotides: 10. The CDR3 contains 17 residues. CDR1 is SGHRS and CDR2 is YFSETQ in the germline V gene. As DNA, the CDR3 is TGCGCCAGCAGCTTGGGGGGGTTACAGGGGAAGAATTCACCCCTCCACTTT. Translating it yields CASSLGGLQGKNSPLHF. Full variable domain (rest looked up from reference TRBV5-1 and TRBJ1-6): KAGVTQTPRYLIKTRGQQVTLSCSPISGHRSVSWYQQTPGQGLQFLFEYFSETQRNKGNFPGRFSGRQFSNSRSEMNVSTLELGDSALYLCASSLGGLQGKNSPLHFGNGTRLTVT.

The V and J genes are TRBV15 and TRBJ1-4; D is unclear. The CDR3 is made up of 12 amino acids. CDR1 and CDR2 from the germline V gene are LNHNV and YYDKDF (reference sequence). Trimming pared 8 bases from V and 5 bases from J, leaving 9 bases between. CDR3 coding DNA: TGTGCCACCCGAGTCCCGAATGAAAAACTGTTTTTT. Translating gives CATRVPNEKLFF.

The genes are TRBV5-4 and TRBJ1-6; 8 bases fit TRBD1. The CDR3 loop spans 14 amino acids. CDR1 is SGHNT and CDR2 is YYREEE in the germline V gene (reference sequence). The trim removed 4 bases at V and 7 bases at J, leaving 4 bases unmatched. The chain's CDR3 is CASSTDRGNSPLHF. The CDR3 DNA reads TGTGCCAGCAGCACAGACAGGGGCAATTCACCCCTCCACTTT.

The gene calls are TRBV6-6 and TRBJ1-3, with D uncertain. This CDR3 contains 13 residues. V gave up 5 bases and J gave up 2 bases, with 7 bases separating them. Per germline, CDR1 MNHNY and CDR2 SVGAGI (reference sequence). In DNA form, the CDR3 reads TGTGCCAGCAGTCCGGAGGCTGGAAACACCATATATTTT. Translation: CASSPEAGNTIYF.

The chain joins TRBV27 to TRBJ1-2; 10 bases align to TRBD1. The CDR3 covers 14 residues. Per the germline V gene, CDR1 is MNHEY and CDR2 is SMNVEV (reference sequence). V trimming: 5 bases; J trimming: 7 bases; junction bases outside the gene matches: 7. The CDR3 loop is CASSLDRGPSGYTF. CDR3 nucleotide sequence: TGTGCCAGCAGTCTAGACAGGGGGCCCTCTGGCTACACCTTC.

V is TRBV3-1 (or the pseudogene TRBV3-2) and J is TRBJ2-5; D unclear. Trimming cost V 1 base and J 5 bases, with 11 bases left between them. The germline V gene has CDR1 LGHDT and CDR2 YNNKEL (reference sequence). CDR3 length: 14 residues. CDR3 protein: CASSQGIEKETQYF. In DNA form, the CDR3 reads TGTGCCAGCAGCCAAGGAATCGAGAAGGAGACCCAGTACTTC.

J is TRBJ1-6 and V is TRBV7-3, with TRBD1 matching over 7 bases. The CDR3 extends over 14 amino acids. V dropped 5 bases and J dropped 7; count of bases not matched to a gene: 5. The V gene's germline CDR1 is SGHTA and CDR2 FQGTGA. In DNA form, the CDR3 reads TGTGCCAGCAGCCCTGGGACAGAAAATTCACCCCTCCACTTT. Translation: CASSPGTENSPLHF.

The CDR3 protein is CASSYLTGPNEQYF. The CDR3 DNA reads TGTGCCAGCAGTTATCTTACAGGGCCCAACGAGCAGTACTTC. The V gene is TRBV28, the J gene TRBJ2-7; maybe TRBD1 (6 bases). Germline CDR1 and CDR2: MDHEN and SYDVKM. V shed 4 bases and J shed 5 bases, with 15 bases lying between them. This CDR3 is 14 amino acids long.

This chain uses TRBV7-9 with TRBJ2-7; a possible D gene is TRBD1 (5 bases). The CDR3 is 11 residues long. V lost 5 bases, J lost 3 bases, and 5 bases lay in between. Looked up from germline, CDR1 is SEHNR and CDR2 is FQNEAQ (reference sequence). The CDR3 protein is CASSTGYEQYF. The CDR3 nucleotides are TGTGCCAGCAGCACAGGCTACGAGCAGTACTTC. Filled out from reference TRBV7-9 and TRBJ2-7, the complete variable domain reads DTGVSQNPRHKITKRGQNVTFRCDPISEHNRLYWYRQTLGQGPEFLTYFQNEAQLEKSRLLSDRFSAERPKGSFSTLEIQRTEQGDSAMYLCASSTGYEQYFGPGTRLTVT.